These T cell receptor beta chains were read from a single sample in a study of cytomegalovirus exposure and HLA in healthy donors. Some clones are missing from TCRdb's copy, which holds only in-frame ones; the method was immunoSEQ multiplex PCR. Here the sample spans some 67,000 clones, less than 95% being singletons. What was sequenced was PBMCs. The receptors come from a woman between 18 and 29 years old in good health and CMV-seronegative. The CDR3 runs from the conserved cysteine through the conserved F or W. The order of the fields is D gene, J gene, V gene, clone size, CDR3 length, CDR3 protein, CDR3 DNA. D genes are given only for firm matches. Rows may omit the clone size; those that give it use once, few, many or a size class.

TRBD2	TRBJ2-1	TRBV7-9	NA	14	CAGRRREPYNEQFF	TGTGCCGGCCGAAGGCGGGAGCCCTACAATGAGCAGTTCTTC
TRBD2	TRBJ2-1	TRBV9	NA	15	CASSVASGRDNEQFF	TGTGCCAGCAGCGTAGCAAGCGGGAGGGACAATGAGCAGTTCTTC
NA	TRBJ2-3	TRBV5-6	NA	15	CASSFDSFLTDTQYF	TGTGCCAGCAGCTTCGACAGCTTCCTCACAGATACGCAGTATTTT
NA	TRBJ1-6	TRBV4-2	once	17	CASSPQGTQSYNSPLHF	TGTGCCAGCAGCCCGCAGGGAACCCAGAGCTATAATTCACCCCTCCACTTT
TRBD1	TRBJ1-5	TRBV27	NA	14	CASRQGLNNQPQHF	TGTGCCAGCAGACAGGGGCTTAACAATCAGCCCCAGCATTTT
NA	TRBJ2-5	TRBV12-2	NA	13	CASRLDRRETQYF	TGTGCAAGTCGCTTGGACAGGCGGGAGACCCAGTACTTC
NA	TRBJ2-7	TRBV6-1	NA	13	CALGQGGSYEQYF	TGTGCCCTAGGGCAGGGGGGTTCCTACGAGCAGTACTTC
NA	TRBJ2-7	TRBV6-5	NA	15	CASSYSLPPGYEQYF	TGTGCCAGCAGTTACTCGCTCCCGCCCGGGTACGAGCAGTACTTC
NA	TRBJ2-7	TRBV30	NA	11	CAWSDTYEQYF	TGTGCCTGGAGTGACACCTACGAGCAGTACTTC
TRBD1	TRBJ1-2	TRBV5-5	once	14	CASSPTGIDYGYTF	TGTGCCAGCAGCCCGACAGGGATCGACTATGGCTACACCTTC
NA	TRBJ2-1	TRBV7-8	NA	15	CASTLGAGRNNEQFF	TGTGCCAGCACATTGGGGGCAGGGAGAAACAATGAGCAGTTCTTC
NA	TRBJ1-5	TRBV19	NA	13	CASSISSNQPQHF	TGTGCCAGTAGTATTAGTAGCAATCAGCCCCAGCATTTT
NA	TRBJ1-1	TRBV2	NA	14	CASMGTGGNTEAFF	TGTGCCAGCATGGGCACAGGCGGGAACACTGAAGCTTTCTTT
NA	TRBJ2-1	TRBV7-8	NA	13	CASSYDYYNEQFF	TGTGCCAGCAGCTACGACTATTACAATGAGCAGTTCTTC
TRBD2	TRBJ2-1	TRBV7-9	NA	16	CASSSIFEERGNEQFF	TGTGCCAGCAGCTCCATTTTCGAGGAGCGGGGCAATGAGCAGTTCTTC
NA	TRBJ2-7	TRBV28	NA	15	CASSPTGDPSYEQYF	TGTGCCAGCAGTCCCACAGGTGACCCCTCCTACGAGCAGTACTTC
NA	TRBJ2-1	TRBV15	NA	16	CATSTPADRTYNEQFF	TGTGCCACCAGCACGCCGGCGGACAGAACCTACAATGAGCAGTTCTTC
NA	TRBJ1-1	TRBV6-5	once	12	CASFHGNTEAFF	TGTGCCAGCTTCCACGGGAACACTGAAGCTTTCTTT
NA	TRBJ1-2	TRBV7-9	NA	15	CASSRESLEYHGYTF	TGTGCCAGCAGCCGAGAAAGCCTGGAGTATCATGGCTACACCTTC
TRBD2	TRBJ2-3	TRBV7-2	NA	17	CASSPAQLAGGRDTQYF	TGTGCCAGCAGCCCAGCCCAACTAGCGGGGGGTCGGGATACGCAGTATTTT
NA	TRBJ1-1	TRBV25-1	NA	13	CASSVRGYTEAFF	TGTGCCAGCAGTGTAAGGGGGTACACTGAAGCTTTCTTT
NA	TRBJ2-3	TRBV5-6	NA	12	CASSLNRETQYF	TGTGCCAGCAGCTTGAACCGCGAAACGCAGTATTTT
NA	TRBJ2-3	TRBV10-1	once	15	CASSSGGARTDTQYF	TGCGCCAGCAGTTCGGGCGGGGCCCGCACAGATACGCAGTATTTT
NA	TRBJ1-5	TRBV7-9	NA	14	CASSLRWIDDPQHF	TGTGCCAGCAGCTTGAGGTGGATCGACGACCCCCAGCATTTT
TRBD1	TRBJ1-1	TRBV9	NA	16	CASSVDGNRGNTEAFF	TGTGCCAGCAGCGTAGATGGGAACAGGGGGAACACTGAAGCTTTCTTT
NA	TRBJ2-5	TRBV25-1	NA	16	CASSETRDSGQETQYF	TGTGCCAGCAGTGAAACCCGGGACTCCGGGCAAGAGACCCAGTACTTC
TRBD1	TRBJ1-1	TRBV6-5	few	14	CASSYRDRDTEAFF	TGTGCCAGCAGTTACCGTGACAGGGACACTGAAGCTTTCTTT